The 18 T cell receptor beta chains reported below all come from one sample, sequenced in a study of multiple sclerosis patients with progressive multifocal leukoencephalopathy. The time point was: approximately 12 months of natalizumab therapy. TCRdb keeps only in-frame clones here, not all; method: immunoSEQ multiplex PCR. In the table there are around 27,000 clones, almost 90% of which are singletons. Here the sequenced sample was PBMCs, taken from a patient treated with natalizumab. These receptors came from a human donor with multiple sclerosis.

V and J are TRBV10-3 and TRBJ1-2, with TRBD1 identical over 8 bases. CDR3 length equals 13 residues. The J segment lost 8 bases and the V segment lost 3 bases, leaving 5 bases of the junction unmatched. Looked up from germline, CDR1 is ENHRY and CDR2 is SYGVKD. The CDR3 DNA reads as TGTGCCATCAGTGATACAGGGGGTGAAGGCTACACCTTC. This translates into CAISDTGGEGYTF.

The chain joins TRBV7-2 to TRBJ2-7; D remains unclear. The CDR3 has 13 residues. Germline assignment: CDR1 SGHTA and CDR2 FQGNSA. Between the trimmed V and J ends, which lost 1 base and 2 bases, there was a span of 6 bases. The CDR3 DNA reads as TGTGCCAGCAGCTTAGATGGCCCCTACGAGCAGTACTTC. Its translation: CASSLDGPYEQYF.

The chain employs TRBV18 and TRBJ1-3; weak D call: TRBD1 (6 bases). The V and J ends lost 7 bases and 4 bases respectively, with 14 bases between them. The CDR3 length is 14 residues. Germline V gene lookup returns CDR1 KGHSH and CDR2 LQKENI. The CDR3 region has the DNA TGTGCCAGCTTGGCGGGGACATCCGGAAACACCATATATTTT. Protein: CASLAGTSGNTIYF.

The rearrangement joins TRBV19 to TRBJ2-1; TRBD1 matches 12 bases. This CDR3 has 14 amino acids. V gave up 6 bases and J gave up 8 bases; unmatched junction bases: 5. In germline, CDR1 is LNHDA, CDR2 SQIVND (reference sequence). As DNA, the CDR3 is TGTGCCAGTAGCGGGACAGGGGGCTTTGATGAGCAGTTCTTC. Its protein product is CASSGTGGFDEQFF.

V gene TRBV7-9 combines with J gene TRBJ1-2; TRBD1 aligns across 7 bases. CDR3 length equals 15 residues. The trim removed 4 bases at V and 0 bases at J, leaving 5 bases unmatched. Germline V lookup: CDR1 SEHNR, CDR2 FQNEAQ (reference sequence). CDR3 DNA: TGTGCCAGCAGCTCCGGGACAGCATCTAACTATGGCTACACCTTC. The encoded protein is CASSSGTASNYGYTF. The full variable domain, rest sourced from reference TRBV7-9 and TRBJ1-2, is DTGVSQNPRHKITKRGQNVTFRCDPISEHNRLYWYRQTLGQGPEFLTYFQNEAQLEKSRLLSDRFSAERPKGSFSTLEIQRTEQGDSAMYLCASSSGTASNYGYTFGSGTRLTVV.

This clone has only one observation. The chain employs TRBV30 and TRBJ1-6; no reliable D call. The germline V gene encodes CDR1 GTSNPN and CDR2 SVGIG (reference sequence). This CDR3 has 11 residues. The ends were cut back, 5 bases at V and 9 bases at J, with 8 bases in the middle. CDR3 DNA: TGTGCCTGGGACTTAGGTTCACCCCTCCACTTT. It codes for CAWDLGSPLHF.

This sequence joins TRBV7-2 and TRBJ2-7; 8 bases align to TRBD1. Germline-derived CDR1 and CDR2 are SGHTA and FQGNSA. This CDR3 spans 14 amino acids. After removal of 7 bases from V and 2 bases from J, the junction contained 7 bases not matched to a gene. For the CDR3, the DNA is TGTGCCAGCACCCAAGACAGGGGTCCCTACGAGCAGTACTTC. Translated: CASTQDRGPYEQYF. Together with reference TRBV7-2 and TRBJ2-7, the CDR3 gives the full variable domain: GAGVSQSPSNKVTEKGKDVELRCDPISGHTALYWYRQSLGQGLEFLIYFQGNSAPDKSGLPSDRFSAERTGGSVSTLTIQRTQQEDSAVYLCASTQDRGPYEQYFGPGTRLTVT.

The chain links TRBV7-3 to TRBJ2-1; 9 nucleotides line up with TRBD1. The trim removed 4 bases at V and 7 bases at J, leaving 8 bases unmatched. CDR3 size: 15 residues. The germline CDR1 and CDR2 sequences are SGHTA and FQGTGA. DNA of the CDR3: TGTGCCAGCAGCTACCAAGGGACAGGGAGGAATGAGCAGTTCTTC. Translation: CASSYQGTGRNEQFF. The entire variable domain, with the rest obtained from reference TRBV7-3 and TRBJ2-1, is as follows: GAGVSQTPSNKVTEKGKYVELRCDPISGHTALYWYRQSLGQGPEFLIYFQGTGAADDSGLPNDRFFAVRPEGSVSTLKIQRTERGDSAVYLCASSYQGTGRNEQFFGPGTRLTVL.

CDR3 DNA sequence: TGTGCCAGCAGTCTCTCGGGGACAGGGGCCTACAATCAGCCCCAGCATTTT. This sequence encodes CASSLSGTGAYNQPQHF. This rearrangement joins TRBV27 to TRBJ1-5, with TRBD1 identical over 10 bases. CDR1 MNHEY and CDR2 SMNVEV come from the germline V gene (reference sequence). The CDR3 is made up of 17 amino acids. The V and J ends lost 5 bases and 3 bases, in that order; junction bases with no gene match: 10.

The V and J genes are TRBV7-2 and TRBJ1-2; the D is unclear. This CDR3 is 13 amino acids long. The germline V and J ends were trimmed by 5 bases and 3 bases, with 10 bases remaining between them. In germline, CDR1 is SGHTA, CDR2 FQGNSA. CDR3 loop: CASSLSRDYGYTF. The CDR3 nucleotides are TGTGCCAGCAGCCTTTCGAGGGACTATGGCTACACCTTC.

In its sample, this clone was seen once. The chain couples TRBV19 to TRBJ2-2, with TRBD2 matching 11 bases. Germline V CDR1 and CDR2: LNHDA, SQIVND (reference sequence). V was pared by 9 bases and J by 4 bases, with 4 bases of the junction left unmatched. The CDR3 length is 14 residues. The CDR3 is CASGTSGFTGELFF. The CDR3 nucleotides are TGTGCCAGCGGGACTAGCGGCTTCACCGGGGAGCTGTTTTTT.

The chain uses TRBV4-3 and TRBJ2-1; unclear D gene. The germline CDR1 and CDR2 sequences are LGHNA and YSLEER. This CDR3 is built from 13 residues. V lost 0 bases to trimming and J lost 5 bases, with 5 bases between them. Written as DNA, the CDR3 is TGCGCCAGCAGCCAAGAACTGAACAATGAGCAGTTCTTC. Translation gives CASSQELNNEQFF.

The chain employs TRBV13 and TRBJ2-2; D is unclear. Trimming shortened V by 4 bases and J by 1 base, and 16 bases separated the two germline ends. Germline V lookup: CDR1 PRHDT, CDR2 FYEKMQ (reference sequence). The CDR3 loop spans 17 amino acids. The CDR3 reads CASSSPSGVRNTGELFF. In nucleotides, the CDR3 is TGTGCCAGCAGCTCCCCCTCTGGGGTGCGGAACACCGGGGAGCTGTTTTTT.

The chain is built from TRBV19 and TRBJ1-1, with TRBD1 as a possible D gene (6 bases). V was cut by 4 bases and J by 5 bases, with 20 bases left in between. CDR1 LNHDA and CDR2 SQIVND come from the germline V gene (reference sequence). The CDR3 is 16 amino acids. CDR3 nucleotide sequence: TGTGCCAGTAGTAGCCCGGTCAGGGGAAGAGAGACTGAAGCTTTCTTT. Its protein product is CASSSPVRGRETEAFF.

The chain is built from TRBV4-1 and TRBJ1-5; D remains unclear. The CDR3 is made up of 14 amino acids. Trimming took 0 bases from V and 1 from J, leaving 4 bases between them. Germline CDR1 MGHRA, CDR2 YSYEKL. CDR3 amino acids: CASSQETSNQPQHF. Written as DNA, the CDR3 is TGCGCCAGCAGCCAAGAGACGAGCAATCAGCCCCAGCATTTT.

The chain uses TRBV4-2 and TRBJ1-1; no reliable D call. The germline gives CDR1 LGHNA, CDR2 YNFKEQ. The ends were cut back, 0 bases at V and 6 bases at J, with 14 bases in the middle. CDR3 size: 15 residues. For the CDR3, the DNA is TGTGCCAGCAGCCAAGATCTTAAGTTTATTCCTGAAGCTTTCTTT. As protein: CASSQDLKFIPEAFF.

This clone was picked up a small number of times. The rearrangement joins TRBV15 to TRBJ2-2; 9 bases match TRBD1. Germline V lookup: CDR1 LNHNV, CDR2 YYDKDF (reference sequence). The trim removed 3 bases at V and 7 bases at J, leaving 3 bases unmatched. The CDR3 length is 14 residues. The CDR3 protein is CATSRDRGIGELFF. The CDR3 nucleotides are TGTGCCACCAGCAGGGACAGGGGAATCGGGGAGCTGTTTTTT.

The chain combines TRBV5-5 with TRBJ2-7; TRBD1 is a possible D gene (6 bases). V was clipped by 0 bases and J by 2 bases, with 6 bases between them. This CDR3 spans 13 amino acids. The germline V gene encodes CDR1 SGHKS and CDR2 YYEKEE (reference sequence). The DNA for the CDR3 is TGTGCCAGCAGCTTGGGGGACACCTACGAGCAGTACTTC. Residues: CASSLGDTYEQYF. Drawing the rest from reference TRBV5-5 and TRBJ2-7, the complete variable domain is DAGVTQSPTHLIKTRGQQVTLRCSPISGHKSVSWYQQVLGQGPQFIFQYYEKEERGRGNFPDRFSARQFPNYSSELNVNALLLGDSALYLCASSLGDTYEQYFGPGTRLTVT.